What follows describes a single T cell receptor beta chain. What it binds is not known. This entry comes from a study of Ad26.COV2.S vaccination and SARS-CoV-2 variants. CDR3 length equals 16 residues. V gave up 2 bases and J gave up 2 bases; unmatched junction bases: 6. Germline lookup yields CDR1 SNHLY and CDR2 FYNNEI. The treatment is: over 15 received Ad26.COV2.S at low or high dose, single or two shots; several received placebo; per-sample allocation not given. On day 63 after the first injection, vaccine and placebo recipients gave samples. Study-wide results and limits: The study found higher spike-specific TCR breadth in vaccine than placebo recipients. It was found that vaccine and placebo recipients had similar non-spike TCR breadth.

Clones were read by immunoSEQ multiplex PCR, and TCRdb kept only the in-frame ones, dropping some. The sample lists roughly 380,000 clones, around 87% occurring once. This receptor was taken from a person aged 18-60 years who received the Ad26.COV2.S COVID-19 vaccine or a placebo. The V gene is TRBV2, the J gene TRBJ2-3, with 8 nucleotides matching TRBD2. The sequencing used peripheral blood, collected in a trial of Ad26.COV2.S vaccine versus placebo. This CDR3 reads CASSESSGAYTDTQYF. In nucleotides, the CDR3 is TGTGCCAGCAGTGAAAGTAGCGGGGCATACACAGATACGCAGTATTTT.